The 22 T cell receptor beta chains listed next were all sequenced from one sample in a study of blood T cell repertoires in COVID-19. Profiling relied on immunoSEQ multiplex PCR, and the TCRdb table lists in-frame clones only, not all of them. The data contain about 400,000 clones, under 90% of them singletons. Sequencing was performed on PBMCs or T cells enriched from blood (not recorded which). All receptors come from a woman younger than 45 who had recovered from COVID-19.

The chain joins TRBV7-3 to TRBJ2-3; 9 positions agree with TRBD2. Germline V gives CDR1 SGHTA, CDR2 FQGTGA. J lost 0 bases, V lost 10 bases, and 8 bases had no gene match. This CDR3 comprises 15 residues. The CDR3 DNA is TGTGCCACGAGGGCTGCGGGAGGGAGCACAGATACGCAGTATTTT. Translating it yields CATRAAGGSTDTQYF.

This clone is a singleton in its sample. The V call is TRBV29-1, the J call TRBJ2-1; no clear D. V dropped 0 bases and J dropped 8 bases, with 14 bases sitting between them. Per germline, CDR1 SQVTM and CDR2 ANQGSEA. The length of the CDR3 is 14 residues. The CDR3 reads CSVEDHSGTDEQFF. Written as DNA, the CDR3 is TGCAGCGTTGAAGATCATTCAGGAACCGATGAGCAGTTCTTC.

For the CDR3, the DNA is TGTGCCAGCAATATAGGGGTATCTGGAAACACCATATATTTT. Encoded protein: CASNIGVSGNTIYF. The V and J genes are TRBV28 and TRBJ1-3; D might be TRBD1 (5 bases). CDR1 is MDHEN, CDR2 SYDVKM, per germline. Trimming took 7 bases from V and 1 from J, leaving 11 bases between them. The CDR3 consists of 14 residues.

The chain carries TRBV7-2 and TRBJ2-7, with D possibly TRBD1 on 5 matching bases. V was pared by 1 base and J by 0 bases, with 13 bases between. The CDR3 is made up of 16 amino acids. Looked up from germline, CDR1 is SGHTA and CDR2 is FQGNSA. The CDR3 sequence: CASSLGGTSSSYEQYF. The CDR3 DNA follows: TGTGCCAGCAGCTTAGGGGGCACTTCGAGCTCCTACGAGCAGTACTTC.

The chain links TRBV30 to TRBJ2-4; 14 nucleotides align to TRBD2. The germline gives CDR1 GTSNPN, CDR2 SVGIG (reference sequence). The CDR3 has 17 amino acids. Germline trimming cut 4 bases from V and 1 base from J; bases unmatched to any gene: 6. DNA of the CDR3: TGTGCCTGGACCTGGACTAGCGGGGGGCCTGCCAAAAACATTCAGTACTTC. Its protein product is CAWTWTSGGPAKNIQYF.

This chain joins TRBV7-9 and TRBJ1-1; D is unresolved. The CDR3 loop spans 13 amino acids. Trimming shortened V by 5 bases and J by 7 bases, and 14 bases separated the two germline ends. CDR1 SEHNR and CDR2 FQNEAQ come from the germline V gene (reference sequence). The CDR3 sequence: CASSPPRAGEAFF. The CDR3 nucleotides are TGTGCCAGCAGCCCCCCGCGGGCCGGTGAAGCTTTCTTT.

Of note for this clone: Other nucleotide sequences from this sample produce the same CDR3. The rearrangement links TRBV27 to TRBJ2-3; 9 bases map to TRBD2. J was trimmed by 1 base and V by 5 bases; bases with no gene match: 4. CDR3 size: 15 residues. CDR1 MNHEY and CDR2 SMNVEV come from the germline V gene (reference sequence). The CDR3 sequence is CASSPIAGGTDTQYF. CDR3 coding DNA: TGTGCCAGCAGTCCCATAGCGGGGGGCACAGATACGCAGTATTTT.

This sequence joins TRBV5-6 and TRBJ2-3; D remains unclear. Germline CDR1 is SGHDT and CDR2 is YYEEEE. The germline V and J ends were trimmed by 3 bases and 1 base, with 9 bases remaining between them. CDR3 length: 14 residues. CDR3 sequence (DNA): TGTGCCAGCAGCTATTTAGAGGGCACAGATACGCAGTATTTT. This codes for CASSYLEGTDTQYF.

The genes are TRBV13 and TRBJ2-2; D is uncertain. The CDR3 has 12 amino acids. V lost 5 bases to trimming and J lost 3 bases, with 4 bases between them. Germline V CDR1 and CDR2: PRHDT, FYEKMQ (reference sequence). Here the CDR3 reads CASSPDTGELFF. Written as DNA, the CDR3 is TGTGCCAGCAGCCCTGACACCGGGGAGCTGTTTTTT.

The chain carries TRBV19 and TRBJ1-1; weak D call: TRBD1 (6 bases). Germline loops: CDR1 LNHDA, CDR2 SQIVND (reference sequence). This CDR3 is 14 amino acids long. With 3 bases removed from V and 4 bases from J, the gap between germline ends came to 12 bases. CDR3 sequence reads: CASSIGGLGTEAFF. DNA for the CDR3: TGTGCCAGTAGTATCGGGGGGCTCGGCACTGAAGCTTTCTTT.

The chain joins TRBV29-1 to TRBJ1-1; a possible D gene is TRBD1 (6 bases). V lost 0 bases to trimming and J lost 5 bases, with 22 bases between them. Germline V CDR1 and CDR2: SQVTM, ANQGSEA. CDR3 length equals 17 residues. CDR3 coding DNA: TGCAGCGTTGAAGATCGGGACACCTCTTGGGGGGGGACTGAAGCTTTCTTT. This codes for CSVEDRDTSWGGTEAFF.

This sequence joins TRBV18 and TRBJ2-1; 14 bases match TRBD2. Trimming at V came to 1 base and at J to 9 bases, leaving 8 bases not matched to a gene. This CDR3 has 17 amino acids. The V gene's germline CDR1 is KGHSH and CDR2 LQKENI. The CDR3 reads CASSPLKGLAGESEQFF. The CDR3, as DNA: TGTGCCAGCTCACCACTTAAGGGACTAGCGGGAGAGAGTGAGCAGTTCTTC.

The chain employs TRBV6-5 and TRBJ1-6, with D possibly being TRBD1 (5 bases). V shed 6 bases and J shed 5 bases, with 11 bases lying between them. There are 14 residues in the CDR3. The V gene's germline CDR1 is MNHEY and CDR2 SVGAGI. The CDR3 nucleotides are TGTGCCAGCAGGTTCCAGGGTAATAATTCACCCCTCCACTTT. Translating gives CASRFQGNNSPLHF.

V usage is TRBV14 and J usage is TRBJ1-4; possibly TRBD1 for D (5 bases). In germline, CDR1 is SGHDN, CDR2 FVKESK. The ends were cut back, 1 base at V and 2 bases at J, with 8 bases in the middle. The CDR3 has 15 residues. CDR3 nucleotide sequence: TGTGCCAGCAGCCAAGCGGGACTGACTAATGAAAAACTGTTTTTT. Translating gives CASSQAGLTNEKLFF.

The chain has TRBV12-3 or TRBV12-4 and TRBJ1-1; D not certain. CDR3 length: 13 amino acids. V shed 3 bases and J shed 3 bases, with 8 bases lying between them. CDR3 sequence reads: CASSFYADTEAFF. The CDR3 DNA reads TGTGCCAGCAGTTTTTACGCAGACACTGAAGCTTTCTTT.

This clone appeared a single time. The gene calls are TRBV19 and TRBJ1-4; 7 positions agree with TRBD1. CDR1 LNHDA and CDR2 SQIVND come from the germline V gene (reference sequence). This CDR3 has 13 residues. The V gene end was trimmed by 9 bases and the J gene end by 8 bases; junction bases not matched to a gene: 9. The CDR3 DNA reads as TGTGCCAGCCAGGGGGAAATGGGCGAAAAACTGTTTTTT. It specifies CASQGEMGEKLFF.

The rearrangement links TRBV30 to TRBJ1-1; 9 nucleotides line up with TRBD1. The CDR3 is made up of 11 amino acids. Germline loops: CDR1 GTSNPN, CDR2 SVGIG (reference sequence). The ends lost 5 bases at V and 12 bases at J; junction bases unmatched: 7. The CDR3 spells CAWGRDRVTFF. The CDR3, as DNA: TGTGCCTGGGGCCGGGACAGGGTAACTTTCTTT.

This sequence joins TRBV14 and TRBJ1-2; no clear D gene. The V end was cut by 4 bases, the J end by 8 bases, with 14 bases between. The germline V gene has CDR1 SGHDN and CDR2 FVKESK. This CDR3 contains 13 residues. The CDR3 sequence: CASSPRRAQGYTF. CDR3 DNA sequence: TGTGCCAGCAGCCCTCGGCGGGCACAGGGCTACACCTTC.

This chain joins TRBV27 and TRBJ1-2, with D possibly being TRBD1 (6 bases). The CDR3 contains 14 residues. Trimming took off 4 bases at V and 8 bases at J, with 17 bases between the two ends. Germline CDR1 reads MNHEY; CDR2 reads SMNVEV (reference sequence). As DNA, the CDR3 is TGTGCCAGCAGTTCCCTCGACAGGACCGCAGGCTACACCTTC. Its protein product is CASSSLDRTAGYTF.

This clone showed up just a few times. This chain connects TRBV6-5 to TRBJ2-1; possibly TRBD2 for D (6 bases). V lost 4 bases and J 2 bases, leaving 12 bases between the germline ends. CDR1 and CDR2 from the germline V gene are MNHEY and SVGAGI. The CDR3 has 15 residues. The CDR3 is CASSFTAGTYNEQFF. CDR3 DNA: TGTGCCAGCAGTTTTACAGCGGGTACCTACAATGAGCAGTTCTTC.

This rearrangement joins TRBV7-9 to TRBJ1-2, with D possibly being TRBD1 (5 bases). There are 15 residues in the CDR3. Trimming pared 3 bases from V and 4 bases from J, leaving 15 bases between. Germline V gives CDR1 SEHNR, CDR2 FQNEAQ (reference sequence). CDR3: CASSFGHPEGYGYTF. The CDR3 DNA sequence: TGTGCCAGCAGCTTCGGACATCCGGAGGGCTATGGCTACACCTTC. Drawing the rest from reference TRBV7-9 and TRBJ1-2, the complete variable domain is DTGVSQNPRHKITKRGQNVTFRCDPISEHNRLYWYRQTLGQGPEFLTYFQNEAQLEKSRLLSDRFSAERPKGSFSTLEIQRTEQGDSAMYLCASSFGHPEGYGYTFGSGTRLTVV.

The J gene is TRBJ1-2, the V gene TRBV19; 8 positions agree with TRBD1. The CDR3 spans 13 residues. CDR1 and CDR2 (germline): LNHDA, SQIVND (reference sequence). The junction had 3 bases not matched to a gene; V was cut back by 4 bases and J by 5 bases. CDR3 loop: CASSTRQGYGYTF. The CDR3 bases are TGTGCCAGTAGTACCCGACAGGGGTATGGCTACACCTTC. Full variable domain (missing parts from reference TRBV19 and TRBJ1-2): DGGITQSPKYLFRKEGQNVTLSCEQNLNHDAMYWYRQDPGQGLRLIYYSQIVNDFQKGDIAEGYSVSREKKESFPLTVTSAQKNPTAFYLCASSTRQGYGYTFGSGTRLTVV.